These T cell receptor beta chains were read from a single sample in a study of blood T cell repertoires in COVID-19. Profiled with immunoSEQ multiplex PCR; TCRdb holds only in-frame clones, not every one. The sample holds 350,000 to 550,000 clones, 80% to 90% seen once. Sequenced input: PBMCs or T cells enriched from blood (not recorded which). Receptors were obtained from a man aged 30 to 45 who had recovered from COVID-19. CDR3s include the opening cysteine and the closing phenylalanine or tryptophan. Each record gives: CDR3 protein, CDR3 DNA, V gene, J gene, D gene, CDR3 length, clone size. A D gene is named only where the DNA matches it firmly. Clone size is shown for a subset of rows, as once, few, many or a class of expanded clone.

CDR3 protein: CASSSDWQTTDTQYF
CDR3 DNA: TGTGCCAGCAGCTCGGACTGGCAGACCACAGATACGCAGTATTTT
V gene: TRBV7-9
J gene: TRBJ2-3
D gene: NA
CDR3 length: 15
clone size: NA

CDR3 protein: CATSDRDRGNTGELFF
CDR3 DNA: TGTGCCACCAGTGACAGGGACAGGGGGAACACCGGGGAGCTGTTTTTT
V gene: TRBV24-1
J gene: TRBJ2-2
D gene: TRBD1
CDR3 length: 16
clone size: NA

CDR3 protein: CASSQDPPGGAQETQYF
CDR3 DNA: TGCGCCAGCAGCCAAGATCCCCCGGGGGGGGCACAAGAGACCCAGTACTTC
V gene: TRBV4-1
J gene: TRBJ2-5
D gene: TRBD2
CDR3 length: 17
clone size: NA

CDR3 protein: CASSLAGINEQFF
CDR3 DNA: TGTGCCAGCAGCTTGGCGGGGATAAATGAGCAGTTCTTC
V gene: TRBV5-4
J gene: TRBJ2-1
D gene: NA
CDR3 length: 13
clone size: NA

CDR3 protein: CATSDPTLNTIYF
CDR3 DNA: TGTGCCACCAGTGACCCTACCTTAAACACCATATATTTT
V gene: TRBV24-1
J gene: TRBJ1-3
D gene: NA
CDR3 length: 13
clone size: NA

CDR3 protein: CASSFLGQGNTIYF
CDR3 DNA: TGTGCCAGCAGTTTTCTGGGCCAGGGAAACACCATATATTTT
V gene: TRBV28
J gene: TRBJ1-3
D gene: NA
CDR3 length: 14
clone size: NA

CDR3 protein: CASSLSWQGGYEQYF
CDR3 DNA: TGTGCCAGCAGTTTATCGTGGCAGGGCGGCTACGAGCAGTACTTC
V gene: TRBV27
J gene: TRBJ2-7
D gene: NA
CDR3 length: 15
clone size: NA

CDR3 protein: CASSFYVFRGTDTQYF
CDR3 DNA: TGTGCCAGCAGCTTCTACGTTTTCCGGGGCACAGATACGCAGTATTTT
V gene: TRBV7-2
J gene: TRBJ2-3
D gene: NA
CDR3 length: 16
clone size: NA

CDR3 protein: CSVEVVGGPYNEQFF
CDR3 DNA: TGCAGCGTTGAAGTTGTGGGAGGGCCCTACAATGAGCAGTTCTTC
V gene: TRBV29-1
J gene: TRBJ2-1
D gene: TRBD2
CDR3 length: 15
clone size: NA

CDR3 protein: CASSRGQDNEQYF
CDR3 DNA: TGTGCCAGCTCACGGGGACAGGATAACGAGCAGTACTTC
V gene: TRBV18
J gene: TRBJ2-7
D gene: TRBD1
CDR3 length: 13
clone size: NA

CDR3 protein: CASTNPSGSSQGQYF
CDR3 DNA: TGTGCCAGCACGAATCCTAGCGGGAGTTCGCAGGGCCAGTACTTC
V gene: TRBV6-5
J gene: TRBJ2-5
D gene: TRBD2
CDR3 length: 15
clone size: NA

CDR3 protein: CASSKGISLSRTEAFF
CDR3 DNA: TGCGCCAGCAGCAAGGGGATCTCCCTCTCCCGCACTGAAGCTTTCTTT
V gene: TRBV5-1
J gene: TRBJ1-1
D gene: NA
CDR3 length: 16
clone size: once

CDR3 protein: CASSVGQASNYGYTF
CDR3 DNA: TGTGCCAGCAGCGTTGGTCAAGCCTCTAACTATGGCTACACCTTC
V gene: TRBV9
J gene: TRBJ1-2
D gene: NA
CDR3 length: 15
clone size: NA

CDR3 protein: CAISDREGASIHEQYF
CDR3 DNA: TGTGCCATCAGTGATCGGGAGGGGGCGAGTATCCACGAGCAGTACTTC
V gene: TRBV10-3
J gene: TRBJ2-7
D gene: NA
CDR3 length: 16
clone size: NA

CDR3 protein: CASSQAGTQGGNTIYF
CDR3 DNA: TGTGCCAGCAGTCAAGCCGGGACACAAGGCGGAAACACCATATATTTT
V gene: TRBV27
J gene: TRBJ1-3
D gene: NA
CDR3 length: 16
clone size: NA

CDR3 protein: CASSLGQGGTGELFF
CDR3 DNA: TGTGCCAGCAGCTTGGGACAGGGAGGTACCGGGGAGCTGTTTTTT
V gene: TRBV7-6
J gene: TRBJ2-2
D gene: TRBD1
CDR3 length: 15
clone size: once

CDR3 protein: CASSVTGKGETQYF
CDR3 DNA: TGTGCCAGCAGCGTGACCGGGAAGGGAGAGACCCAGTACTTC
V gene: TRBV9
J gene: TRBJ2-5
D gene: NA
CDR3 length: 14
clone size: NA

CDR3 protein: CASSSGVLADNYEQYF
CDR3 DNA: TGTGCCAGCAGCTCGGGGGTACTAGCGGACAACTACGAGCAGTACTTC
V gene: TRBV5-4
J gene: TRBJ2-7
D gene: TRBD2
CDR3 length: 16
clone size: NA

CDR3 protein: CASSYLGSRAYNEQFF
CDR3 DNA: TGTGCCAGCAGTTACCTGGGCAGCCGAGCCTACAATGAGCAGTTCTTC
V gene: TRBV6-5
J gene: TRBJ2-1
D gene: NA
CDR3 length: 16
clone size: NA

CDR3 protein: CASRRDRGNSPLHF
CDR3 DNA: TGTGCCAGCAGGAGGGACAGGGGAAATTCACCCCTCCACTTT
V gene: TRBV6-5
J gene: TRBJ1-6
D gene: TRBD1
CDR3 length: 14
clone size: NA

CDR3 protein: CASSIVRQGAPGANVLTF
CDR3 DNA: TGTGCCAGTAGTATAGTTAGACAGGGGGCCCCTGGGGCCAACGTCCTGACTTTC
V gene: TRBV19
J gene: TRBJ2-6
D gene: TRBD1
CDR3 length: 18
clone size: NA

CDR3 protein: CASSVAGSGNTIYF
CDR3 DNA: TGTGCCAGCAGCGTAGCAGGGTCTGGAAACACCATATATTTT
V gene: TRBV9
J gene: TRBJ1-3
D gene: NA
CDR3 length: 14
clone size: NA

CDR3 protein: CASSVGLADQETQYF
CDR3 DNA: TGTGCCAGCAGTGTAGGACTAGCGGACCAAGAGACCCAGTACTTC
V gene: TRBV2
J gene: TRBJ2-5
D gene: TRBD2
CDR3 length: 15
clone size: NA

CDR3 protein: CASSSFQGQNTEAFF
CDR3 DNA: TGTGCCAGCAGTAGCTTTCAGGGACAGAACACTGAAGCTTTCTTT
V gene: TRBV27
J gene: TRBJ1-1
D gene: NA
CDR3 length: 15
clone size: NA

CDR3 protein: CASSSTGEWWPQHF
CDR3 DNA: TGTGCCAGCAGTTCCACAGGGGAATGGTGGCCCCAGCATTTT
V gene: TRBV28
J gene: TRBJ1-5
D gene: TRBD1
CDR3 length: 14
clone size: NA

CDR3 protein: CASSPTPSRGPAFF
CDR3 DNA: TGTGCCAGCAGCCCTACACCATCCAGGGGACCAGCTTTCTTT
V gene: TRBV6-4
J gene: TRBJ1-1
D gene: NA
CDR3 length: 14
clone size: NA

CDR3 protein: CAQGRTGAYSNQPQHF
CDR3 DNA: TGTGCCCAAGGGAGGACAGGGGCGTATAGCAATCAGCCCCAGCATTTT
V gene: TRBV14
J gene: TRBJ1-5
D gene: TRBD1
CDR3 length: 16
clone size: NA

CDR3 protein: CASSLILLAGVGRAGELFF
CDR3 DNA: TGTGCCAGCAGCTTAATTCTCCTAGCGGGAGTTGGGAGGGCCGGGGAGCTGTTTTTT
V gene: TRBV7-8
J gene: TRBJ2-2
D gene: TRBD2
CDR3 length: 19
clone size: few

CDR3 protein: CASSLRGLSTDTQYF
CDR3 DNA: TGTGCCAGCAGTTTAAGAGGACTGAGCACAGATACGCAGTATTTT
V gene: TRBV28
J gene: TRBJ2-3
D gene: NA
CDR3 length: 15
clone size: once

CDR3 protein: CASSKERAYEQYF
CDR3 DNA: TGTGCCAGCAGTAAGGAGAGAGCCTACGAGCAGTACTTC
V gene: TRBV6-5
J gene: TRBJ2-7
D gene: NA
CDR3 length: 13
clone size: NA

CDR3 protein: CASRRGKGQSYTEAFF
CDR3 DNA: TGTGCCAGCAGAAGAGGAAAGGGACAGTCCTACACTGAAGCTTTCTTT
V gene: TRBV25-1
J gene: TRBJ1-1
D gene: TRBD1
CDR3 length: 16
clone size: NA

CDR3 protein: CASSLHRRSQEQYF
CDR3 DNA: TGTGCCAGCAGTTTACATCGTCGCTCCCAGGAGCAGTACTTC
V gene: TRBV28
J gene: TRBJ2-7
D gene: NA
CDR3 length: 14
clone size: NA

CDR3 protein: CASSLEGGSGANVLTF
CDR3 DNA: TGTGCCAGCAGCTTAGAAGGCGGGTCTGGGGCCAACGTCCTGACTTTC
V gene: TRBV7-8
J gene: TRBJ2-6
D gene: NA
CDR3 length: 16
clone size: NA

CDR3 protein: CASKRTDGYNEQFF
CDR3 DNA: TGTGCCAGCAAGAGGACAGATGGGTACAATGAGCAGTTCTTC
V gene: TRBV11-2
J gene: TRBJ2-1
D gene: NA
CDR3 length: 14
clone size: NA

CDR3 protein: CASSRGGDTQYF
CDR3 DNA: TGTGCCAGCAGCCGGGGGGGAGATACGCAGTATTTT
V gene: TRBV5-4
J gene: TRBJ2-3
D gene: TRBD2
CDR3 length: 12
clone size: NA

CDR3 protein: CASSRTSDNQPQHF
CDR3 DNA: TGTGCCAGCAGCCGGACAAGTGACAATCAGCCCCAGCATTTT
V gene: TRBV5-5
J gene: TRBJ1-5
D gene: NA
CDR3 length: 14
clone size: NA

CDR3 protein: CASSQGLAPRTSSYNEQFF
CDR3 DNA: TGTGCCAGCTCACAGGGACTAGCGCCTAGAACTAGCTCCTACAATGAGCAGTTCTTC
V gene: TRBV18
J gene: TRBJ2-1
D gene: TRBD2
CDR3 length: 19
clone size: NA

CDR3 protein: CAISDSGLYEQYF
CDR3 DNA: TGTGCCATCAGTGATTCAGGGCTCTACGAGCAGTACTTC
V gene: TRBV10-3
J gene: TRBJ2-7
D gene: NA
CDR3 length: 13
clone size: NA

CDR3 protein: CAISRGGNSQETQYF
CDR3 DNA: TGTGCCATCAGCCGGGGAGGGAACAGCCAAGAGACCCAGTACTTC
V gene: TRBV10-3
J gene: TRBJ2-5
D gene: TRBD2
CDR3 length: 15
clone size: NA

CDR3 protein: CASSLGQGGEKLFF
CDR3 DNA: TGTGCCAGCAGCTTAGGGCAGGGGGGCGAAAAACTGTTTTTT
V gene: TRBV13
J gene: TRBJ1-4
D gene: TRBD1
CDR3 length: 14
clone size: once

CDR3 protein: CASSMVRAGEQYF
CDR3 DNA: TGTGCCAGTAGTATGGTCAGGGCTGGCGAGCAGTACTTC
V gene: TRBV19
J gene: TRBJ2-7
D gene: NA
CDR3 length: 13
clone size: few

CDR3 protein: CASSQGPSEYEQFF
CDR3 DNA: TGCGCCAGCAGCCAAGGGCCATCGGAGTACGAGCAGTTCTTC
V gene: TRBV4-1
J gene: TRBJ2-1
D gene: NA
CDR3 length: 14
clone size: NA

CDR3 protein: CASSYGLAGVGDEQFF
CDR3 DNA: TGTGCCAGCAGCTACGGACTAGCGGGAGTTGGAGATGAGCAGTTCTTC
V gene: TRBV7-9
J gene: TRBJ2-1
D gene: TRBD2
CDR3 length: 16
clone size: once

CDR3 protein: CSVDSGQDYYNEQFF
CDR3 DNA: TGCAGCGTTGACTCGGGACAGGATTACTACAATGAGCAGTTCTTC
V gene: TRBV29-1
J gene: TRBJ2-1
D gene: TRBD1
CDR3 length: 15
clone size: NA

CDR3 protein: CASKRDIWEAQPQHF
CDR3 DNA: TGTGCCAGCAAACGGGACATTTGGGAAGCTCAGCCCCAGCATTTT
V gene: TRBV6-5
J gene: TRBJ1-5
D gene: NA
CDR3 length: 15
clone size: NA

CDR3 protein: CASSEGPSGSTDTQYF
CDR3 DNA: TGCGCCAGCAGCGAGGGACCTAGCGGGAGTACAGATACGCAGTATTTT
V gene: TRBV5-1
J gene: TRBJ2-3
D gene: TRBD2
CDR3 length: 16
clone size: NA

CDR3 protein: CAWSPWGQGDEKLFF
CDR3 DNA: TGTGCCTGGAGTCCGTGGGGACAGGGGGATGAAAAACTGTTTTTT
V gene: TRBV30
J gene: TRBJ1-4
D gene: TRBD1
CDR3 length: 15
clone size: NA

CDR3 protein: CASSIMKRGKSTDTQYF
CDR3 DNA: TGTGCCAGTAGTATAATGAAGCGGGGAAAGAGCACAGATACGCAGTATTTT
V gene: TRBV19
J gene: TRBJ2-3
D gene: TRBD2
CDR3 length: 17
clone size: NA

CDR3 protein: CASSLGPGSITGELFF
CDR3 DNA: TGTGCCAGCAGCTTAGGGCCAGGGTCCATTACCGGGGAGCTGTTTTTT
V gene: TRBV7-8
J gene: TRBJ2-2
D gene: NA
CDR3 length: 16
clone size: NA

CDR3 protein: CASRSSGSAKNIQYF
CDR3 DNA: TGTGCCAGCAGGTCCTCAGGGTCCGCCAAAAACATTCAGTACTTC
V gene: TRBV28
J gene: TRBJ2-4
D gene: NA
CDR3 length: 15
clone size: NA

CDR3 protein: CASSLTSSGYTF
CDR3 DNA: TGTGCCAGCAGCCTTACTTCAAGTGGCTACACCTTC
V gene: TRBV5-6
J gene: TRBJ1-2
D gene: NA
CDR3 length: 12
clone size: NA

CDR3 protein: CASSPRLGVYGYTF
CDR3 DNA: TGTGCCAGCAGCCCCCGCCTAGGGGTCTATGGCTACACCTTC
V gene: TRBV16
J gene: TRBJ1-2
D gene: NA
CDR3 length: 14
clone size: NA